This T cell receptor (beta chain) was identified during a study of regulatory T cells in long-lasting Graves disease. As to time point: persistent/refractory GD, antithyroid drugs over 5 years with positive TRAb. Extracted PBMC RNA gave rise to the TCR library. Combining iRepertoire HTBI primers with Arm-PCR of CDR3 regions, the authors built TCR beta libraries. TCRdb recomputed calls from the multiplex PCR reads with MiXCR, one row per CDR3 protein. The repertoire holds some 420,000 distinct CDR3 sequences, with roughly 22% as singletons. V gave up 8 bases and J gave up 6 bases; unmatched junction bases: 12. The CDR3 runs to 15 residues. Germline CDR1 is LGHDT and CDR2 is YNNKEL (reference sequence).

The material was peripheral blood mononuclear cells (PBMCs), obtained when the disease was refractory, from a patient treated with antithyroid drugs. The TCR originated in a female donor with Graves disease. This rearrangement joins TRBV3-1 to TRBJ2-2; 7 bases align to TRBD1. For the CDR3, the DNA is TGTGCCAGCGCACCCTTAGTAGGGGGCTCCGGGGAGCTGTTTTTT. Amino acid sequence: CASAPLVGGSGELFF.